This is a list of T cell receptor beta chains from one sample in a study of radiotherapy plus CTLA-4 blockade in lung cancer. Method: immunoSEQ multiplex PCR; TCRdb's copy keeps in-frame clones and lacks some. This sample has over 95,000 clones, with about four fifths found just once. Here the sequenced sample was peripheral blood, taken from a patient treated with radiotherapy plus ipilimumab. These receptors all stem from a human donor with non-small cell lung cancer who had a partial response to radiotherapy plus ipilimumab. Some clones in this sample may be carry-over from other donors' samples. CDR3s include the opening cysteine and the closing phenylalanine or tryptophan. The D gene is left open where the match is weak. Clone size, where shown, is once, few, many, or a class for clones that have expanded.

J gene	V gene	D gene	clone size	CDR3 DNA	CDR3 protein
TRBJ2-7	TRBV12-5	-	-	TGTGCTAGTGGTTTGGATCGGGTTTACGAGCAGTACTTC	CASGLDRVYEQYF
TRBJ1-6	TRBV6-1	-	-	TGTGCCAGCAGTGATGGTCAGGGGTGGAATTCACCCCTCCACTTT	CASSDGQGWNSPLHF
TRBJ2-7	TRBV10-1	-	-	TGCGCCAGCAGGCCTGGCGGGGTGATATCCCACGAGCAGTACTTC	CASRPGGVISHEQYF
TRBJ2-1	TRBV7-2	-	-	TGTGCCAGCAGCTTAGCGGCGGGGACGGTTAATGAGCAGTTCTTC	CASSLAAGTVNEQFF
TRBJ2-3	TRBV6-1	TRBD2	-	TGTGCCAGCCGAGGGACTAGCGGGAGCTTAGATACGCAGTATTTT	CASRGTSGSLDTQYF
TRBJ2-3	TRBV28	-	-	TGTGCCAGCAGGCGAAGCACAGATACGCAGTATTTT	CASRRSTDTQYF
TRBJ2-1	TRBV27	TRBD2	-	TGTGCCAGCAGGACGGGGGGGGCATGGAATGAGCAGTTCTTC	CASRTGGAWNEQFF
TRBJ2-7	TRBV28	-	once	TGTGCCAGCAGCTTACGCCCCAGGGGTGAGCAGTACTTC	CASSLRPRGEQYF
TRBJ2-6	TRBV7-3	-	-	TGTGCCAGCAGCACTCGGACCGAGGGCGTCCTGACTTTC	CASSTRTEGVLTF
TRBJ1-2	TRBV7-8	TRBD1	few	TGTGCCAGCAGCGCTCGGACAGGGGTCCTCAACTATGGCTACACCTTC	CASSARTGVLNYGYTF
TRBJ2-7	TRBV27	-	-	TGTGCCAGCAGTTTCCAAACAGGGTCTCACAACGAGCAGTACTTC	CASSFQTGSHNEQYF
TRBJ1-2	TRBV21-1	-	-	TGTGCCAGCAGCAAAGCGGACGACAGGGGGATAGGAGGCTACACCTTC	CASSKADDRGIGGYTF
TRBJ1-2	TRBV9	TRBD1	-	TGTGCCAGCAGCGGACCCGGGACAGGAACCTATGGCTACACCTTC	CASSGPGTGTYGYTF
TRBJ2-7	TRBV28	TRBD1	once	TGTGCCAGCAGTTCTTGGGACAGGGGTTACGAGCAGTACTTC	CASSSWDRGYEQYF
TRBJ2-7	TRBV5-1	TRBD1	-	TGCGCCAGCAGCCTGACAGGGGGCGCGGGCGAGCAGTACTTC	CASSLTGGAGEQYF
TRBJ2-1	TRBV20-1	-	-	TGCAGTGCTAACAGGGCGGATGAGCAGTTCTTC	CSANRADEQFF
TRBJ2-1	TRBV7-2	-	-	TGTGCCAGCAGCTCGGCTTCTCCCGGGACATATTACAATGAGCAGTTCTTC	CASSSASPGTYYNEQFF
TRBJ2-1	TRBV7-2	TRBD2	once	TGTGCCAGCAGCTTAAGACTAGCGGGGGTCAACAATGAGCAGTTCTTC	CASSLRLAGVNNEQFF
TRBJ1-2	TRBV30	-	-	TGTGCCTGGAGTGGGGGGGGACATAACTATGGCTACACCTTC	CAWSGGGHNYGYTF
TRBJ1-1	TRBV11-2	TRBD1	-	TGTGCCAGCAGCAAAGAGACAGGGATCACTGAAGCTTTCTTT	CASSKETGITEAFF
TRBJ2-1	TRBV6-5	TRBD1	-	TGTGCCAGCAGTTACTCAGTGGGACAGTTCAGGTATGAGCAGTTCTTC	CASSYSVGQFRYEQFF
TRBJ2-1	TRBV5-1	TRBD2	once	TGCGCCAGCAGCTTGGGACTAGCGGGAGCCTACAATGAGCAGTTCTTC	CASSLGLAGAYNEQFF
TRBJ1-2	TRBV7-9	-	-	TGTGCCAGCAGCTTAGGGACTGCACGTGGCTACACCTTC	CASSLGTARGYTF
TRBJ2-3	TRBV30	-	-	TGTGCCTGGAGTTCCGCGCCCCATGGTAATACGCAGTATTTT	CAWSSAPHGNTQYF
TRBJ2-5	TRBV7-6	-	-	TGTGCCAGCAGCCGGTCGTCAGAGACCCAGTACTTC	CASSRSSETQYF
TRBJ2-7	TRBV6-1	TRBD1	-	TGTGCCAGCAGGGCCACGGGACAGGGGGACGAGCAGTACTTC	CASRATGQGDEQYF
TRBJ1-5	TRBV19	TRBD1	once	TGTGCCAGTACCCCTTTAACAGGGGCCATCGATCAGCTCCAGCATTTT	CASTPLTGAIDQLQHF
TRBJ1-1	TRBV7-9	-	-	TGTGCCAGCAGCTTGGGGACTATGAACACTGAAGCTTTCTTT	CASSLGTMNTEAFF
TRBJ1-3	TRBV28	TRBD1	-	TGTGCCAGCGAGGTACAGGGGGCAAAGGCTGGAAACACCATATATTTT	CASEVQGAKAGNTIYF
TRBJ2-1	TRBV13	TRBD2	-	TGTGCCAGCACGAACCAGACTAGCGGGAGGGCGGGGGGATACAATGAGCAGTTCTTC	CASTNQTSGRAGGYNEQFF
TRBJ2-5	TRBV7-6	TRBD2	-	TGTGCCAGCAGATACAGCGGGGGGGTCCCGGGGGAGACCCAGTACTTC	CASRYSGGVPGETQYF
TRBJ2-7	TRBV5-4	TRBD1	-	TGTGCCAGCAGCTTGGGCCCGGGACAGCAATACGAGCAGTACTTC	CASSLGPGQQYEQYF
TRBJ1-6	TRBV7-2	-	few	TGTGCCAGCAGCTTAGCGGGGAGGGTCTATGGGAAATTTAATTCACCCCTCCACTTT	CASSLAGRVYGKFNSPLHF
TRBJ1-6	TRBV30	TRBD1	-	TGTGCCTGGACCCAGGGGGTTATAGGGAATTCACCCCTCCACTTT	CAWTQGVIGNSPLHF
TRBJ2-3	TRBV7-9	TRBD1	-	TGTGCCAGCAGCCCCGGGACAGGGGAAGTCACGCAGTATTTT	CASSPGTGEVTQYF
TRBJ2-1	TRBV28	-	-	TGTGCCAGCAGTTCCTCGATTTTTGGACCCCGGGGAGAGCAGTTCTTC	CASSSSIFGPRGEQFF
TRBJ2-7	TRBV5-1	TRBD2	-	TGCGCCAGCAGCATTCCCGGGACTAGCGGGGGAGGGCAGTACTTC	CASSIPGTSGGGQYF
TRBJ2-2	TRBV5-1	TRBD2	-	TGCGCCAGCAGCTATCAGGCTAGCGGGCGGATCGGGGAGCTGTTTTTT	CASSYQASGRIGELFF
TRBJ1-5	TRBV11-3	TRBD1	-	TGTGCCAGCAGCCCACAGGGGAGCAATCAGCCCCAGCATTTT	CASSPQGSNQPQHF
TRBJ2-1	TRBV7-6	-	-	TGTGCCAGCAGCTTAGCGGACTTCAATGAGCAGTTCTTC	CASSLADFNEQFF
TRBJ1-5	TRBV7-9	-	few	TGTGCCAGCAGCTTAGACTATCAGCCCCAGCATTTT	CASSLDYQPQHF
TRBJ2-2	TRBV29-1	TRBD1	few	TGCAGCGTCCTGAAGTTCCAGGGGGTGAACACCGGGGAGCTGTTTTTT	CSVLKFQGVNTGELFF
TRBJ2-4	TRBV28	-	-	TGTGCCAGCAGTTTAAACAGGGCATACATTCAGTACTTC	CASSLNRAYIQYF
TRBJ2-7	TRBV4-1	TRBD2	-	TGCGCCAGCAGCCAAGTGCTAGCGGGGGCATCCTACGAGCAGTACTTC	CASSQVLAGASYEQYF
TRBJ2-3	TRBV11-1	-	-	TGTGCCAGCAGCCCCAACGTTGGGGGACACACAGATACGCAGTATTTT	CASSPNVGGHTDTQYF
TRBJ1-2	TRBV5-1	TRBD1	once	TGCGCCAGCAGCTCAGGGACAGAACTCTATGGCTACACCTTC	CASSSGTELYGYTF
TRBJ2-1	TRBV5-1	-	-	TGCGCCAGCAGCGGGGGCGTGAGCTCCTACAATGAGCAGTTCTTC	CASSGGVSSYNEQFF
TRBJ1-5	TRBV5-1	TRBD1	-	TGCGCCAGCAGCTTGGAGGGGGCAGGGGAACAGCCCCAGCATTTT	CASSLEGAGEQPQHF
TRBJ2-6	TRBV11-3	TRBD1	-	TGTGCCAGCAGCTCGGGGACAGACTCTCACTCTGGGGCCAACGTCCTGACTTTC	CASSSGTDSHSGANVLTF
TRBJ1-5	TRBV19	TRBD1	few	TGTGCCAGTAGTATTCAGGACAGGGGCAATCAGCCCCAGCATTTT	CASSIQDRGNQPQHF
TRBJ1-1	TRBV7-9	-	once	TGTGCCAGCAGCTTAGGGTCGGGAGGGGAAATCACTGAAGCTTTCTTT	CASSLGSGGEITEAFF
TRBJ2-1	TRBV11-2	TRBD2	many	TGTGCCAGCAGCTTAATCAGCGGGAGGGCCCTTGAGCAGTTCTTC	CASSLISGRALEQFF
TRBJ2-1	TRBV7-2	TRBD2	once	TGTGCCAGCAGCCGCACCCCCGGCGGGGGCTCCTACAATGAGCAGTTCTTC	CASSRTPGGGSYNEQFF